This is a list of T cell receptor beta chains from one sample in a study of Graves' ophthalmopathy and Graves' hyperthyroidism. Each CDR3 protein gets one entry after TCRdb re-called the multiplex PCR reads with MiXCR. This sample has about 390,000 distinct CDR3 sequences; about 17% occur once, and the top ten carry 2.4%. Material: peripheral blood. These receptor sequences come from an adult woman with stable Graves' hyperthyroidism. The CDR3 runs from the conserved cysteine through the conserved F or W. The D gene is left open where the match is weak. Size is omitted from some rows. Given values are once, few, many or a class for expanded clones.

V	size	D	J	CDR3	DNA
TRBV6-4	many	-	TRBJ2-7	CASSDSGGTDPYEQYF	TGTGCCAGCAGTGACTCGGGCGGGACAGACCCGTACGAGCAGTACTTC
TRBV28	many	-	TRBJ2-6	CASRQPSIYPPGANVLTF	TGTGCCAGCAGACAACCCTCCATATACCCGCCCGGGGCCAACGTCCTGACTTTC
TRBV20-1	many	-	TRBJ2-5	CSARDGGGWETQYF	TGCAGTGCTAGAGATGGAGGGGGATGGGAGACCCAGTACTTC
TRBV19	once	TRBD1	TRBJ1-6	CTSSTSGTGGSPLHF	TGTACCAGTAGTACCAGCGGGACAGGGGGTTCACCCCTCCACTTT
TRBV6-1	-	-	TRBJ2-5	CASTYRDARETQYF	TGTGCCAGCACCTACAGGGACGCAAGGGAGACCCAGTACTTC
TRBV7-8	many	-	TRBJ1-5	CASSLGQLLNQPQHF	TGTGCCAGCAGCTTAGGACAGCTCCTCAATCAGCCCCAGCATTTT
TRBV4-1	-	TRBD1	TRBJ2-2	CASSRDRRLAGELFF	TGCGCCAGCAGTCGGGACAGACGTTTGGCCGGGGAGCTGTTTTTT
TRBV2	many	TRBD2	TRBJ2-7	CASSEPSGRPTYEQYF	TGTGCCAGCAGTGAACCTAGCGGGAGGCCCACCTACGAGCAGTACTTC
TRBV5-1	-	-	TRBJ1-1	CASILNWPEAFF	TGCGCCAGCATCTTGAACTGGCCTGAAGCTTTCTTT
TRBV29-1	many	TRBD2	TRBJ2-2	CSAVAGEVGTGELFF	TGCAGCGCCGTAGCGGGAGAAGTGGGCACCGGGGAGCTGTTTTTT
TRBV4-1	-	-	TRBJ2-7	CASSRPTSSYEQYF	TGCGCCAGCAGCCGTCCGACAAGCTCCTACGAGCAGTACTTC
TRBV11-2	many	TRBD2	TRBJ2-7	CASSLGGSRSSYEQYF	TGTGCCAGCAGCTTAGGCGGGAGTCGTAGCTCCTACGAGCAGTACTTC
TRBV28	many	-	TRBJ1-3	CASSLGKWTGSTIYF	TGTGCCAGCAGTTTGGGGAAATGGACGGGGAGCACCATATATTTT
TRBV6-5	many	-	TRBJ2-7	CASYGGQTYEQYF	TGTGCCAGTTATGGGGGTCAGACCTACGAGCAGTACTTC
TRBV6-2/TRBV6-3	many	-	TRBJ2-7	CASSYSGQSYEQYF	TGTGCCAGCAGTTACAGCGGACAGTCCTACGAGCAGTACTTC
TRBV4-2	many	-	TRBJ2-7	CASSQDFRGPYEQYF	TGTGCCAGCAGCCAAGATTTTCGGGGACCGTACGAGCAGTACTTC
TRBV6-5	many	TRBD1	TRBJ1-2	CASSYSGTGDPNYGYTF	TGTGCCAGCAGTTACTCCGGGACAGGAGACCCAAACTATGGCTACACCTTC
TRBV25-1	few	-	TRBJ2-7	CASGYWADDEQYF	TGTGCCAGCGGCTACTGGGCGGACGACGAGCAGTACTTC
TRBV29-1	many	TRBD1	TRBJ2-7	CSVADRGSYEQYF	TGCAGCGTCGCGGACAGGGGATCCTACGAGCAGTACTTC
TRBV7-9	-	-	TRBJ2-7	CASSFISYEQYF	TGTGCCAGCAGCTTTATTAGCTACGAGCAGTACTTC
TRBV12-3/TRBV12-4	many	TRBD1	TRBJ2-7	CASSLRRDSLSSYEQYF	TGTGCCAGCAGTTTACGTCGGGACAGCCTTAGCTCCTACGAGCAGTACTTC
TRBV29-1	-	-	TRBJ1-2	CSVYQVNYGYTF	TGCAGCGTTTACCAGGTTAACTATGGCTACACCTTC
TRBV5-1	-	-	TRBJ1-1	CASSSGLLNTEAFF	TGCGCCAGCAGCTCGGGACTATTGAACACTGAAGCTTTCTTT
TRBV4-2	many	TRBD2	TRBJ2-7	CASSQRLGTSAYEQYF	TGTGCCAGCAGCCAACGTCTCGGGACTAGCGCATACGAGCAGTACTTC
TRBV7-2	many	TRBD2	TRBJ2-5	CASSPETRGGQYF	TGTGCCAGCAGCCCCGAGACTAGGGGAGGGCAGTACTTC
TRBV29-1	many	TRBD1	TRBJ2-7	CSVEPGQGVGEQYF	TGCAGCGTTGAGCCTGGACAGGGAGTGGGCGAGCAGTACTTC
TRBV19	many	-	TRBJ2-2	CASSMGLTGELFF	TGTGCCAGTAGTATGGGGTTGACCGGGGAGCTGTTTTTT
TRBV28	many	-	TRBJ1-4	CASSPWNEKLFF	TGTGCCAGCAGTCCCTGGAATGAAAAACTGTTTTTT
TRBV28	many	TRBD1	TRBJ2-7	CASSPQGQGLGEQYF	TGTGCCAGCAGTCCCCAGGGACAGGGGTTGGGGGAGCAGTACTTC
TRBV6-5	-	-	TRBJ1-2	CASSWGPSNYGYTF	TGTGCCAGCAGTTGGGGACCTTCTAACTATGGCTACACCTTC
TRBV20-1	-	-	TRBJ2-3	CSARDLARGKTDTQYF	TGCAGTGCTAGAGATCTCGCCAGGGGAAAAACAGATACGCAGTATTTT
TRBV6-2/TRBV6-3	many	-	TRBJ2-7	CASSHRFEQYF	TGTGCCAGCAGCCACCGGTTTGAGCAGTACTTC
TRBV28	many	-	TRBJ1-3	CASSSQGSYGNTIYF	TGTGCCAGCAGTTCTCAGGGTTCCTACGGAAACACCATATATTTT
TRBV9	many	-	TRBJ2-5	CASSVGAGPGQPQETQYF	TGTGCCAGCAGCGTAGGTGCGGGTCCTGGGCAACCACAAGAGACCCAGTACTTC
TRBV7-2	many	-	TRBJ2-7	CASSLRTEYEQYF	TGTGCCAGCAGCTTAAGGACGGAGTACGAGCAGTACTTC
TRBV5-1	many	TRBD1	TRBJ2-2	CASNLGTGYTGELFF	TGCGCCAGCAACTTAGGGACAGGATACACCGGGGAGCTGTTTTTT
TRBV20-1	-	-	TRBJ2-7	CSARGRDGYYEQYF	TGCAGTGCTAGAGGGAGGGACGGATACTACGAGCAGTACTTC
TRBV28	many	-	TRBJ1-1	CASSPIPRVNTEAFF	TGTGCCAGCAGTCCCATCCCCCGGGTGAACACTGAAGCTTTCTTT
TRBV29-1	many	-	TRBJ2-7	CSVVGGLYEQYF	TGCAGCGTTGTCGGCGGTCTCTACGAGCAGTACTTC